This TCR beta chain was recovered during a study of OX40 agonist ivuxolimab in advanced cancers. Assay: immunoSEQ multiplex PCR; the TCRdb copy retains only in-frame clones and omits some. The sample lists about 82,000 clones, roughly nine tenths seen once, with about 2.3% in the top ten. Germline values: CDR1 GTSNPN, CDR2 SVGIG (reference sequence). The CDR3 covers 16 residues. J gave up 5 bases and V 3 bases, and 13 bases lay outside the gene matches. The TCR was taken from an adult with an advanced solid tumor such as melanoma, head and neck, liver or kidney cancer. The V call is TRBV30, the J call TRBJ2-1; 7 bases are a match to TRBD2. Sequenced here: CD4+ or CD8+ T cells sorted from blood, sampled in a trial of the OX40 agonist ivuxolimab. In nucleotides, the CDR3 is TGTGCCTGGAGGGATTGGGGGGGAGAGGGAAACAATGAGCAGTTCTTC. It yields the protein CAWRDWGGEGNNEQFF. Together with reference TRBV30 and TRBJ2-1, the CDR3 gives the full variable domain: SQTIHQWPATLVQPVGSPLSLECTVEGTSNPNLYWYRQAAGRGLQLLFYSVGIGQISSEVPQNLSASRPQDRQFILSSKKLLLSDSGFYLCAWRDWGGEGNNEQFFGPGTRLTVL.